This T cell receptor (beta chain) derives from a study of STAT3 mutations in large granular lymphocyte leukemia. General observations from the study: Every T-LGLL patient had at least one immunodominant TCRbeta clonotype. Persisting codominant clonotypes may have hidden a small pathogenic clone.

V was pared by 0 bases and J by 7 bases, with 4 bases between. Germline V gene sequence: CDR1 DFQATT, CDR2 SNEGSKA (reference sequence). The length of the CDR3 is 11 residues. The assay was immunoSEQ multiplex PCR, and TCRdb's table has in-frame clones only and misses some. The profile shows around 29,000 clones, around 86% of them singletons. Worth noting for this clone: What it binds is not known.

The source is a man in his fifties or sixties with T-cell large granular lymphocyte leukemia. Some clones in this sample may be carry-over from other donors' samples. This chain connects TRBV20-1 to TRBJ2-1, with D unresolved. Sequenced: peripheral blood mononuclear cells. This CDR3 is CSAREGNEQFF. The CDR3 DNA reads TGCAGTGCTAGAGAGGGTAATGAGCAGTTCTTC.